The present TCR beta chain was sequenced within a study of blood T cell repertoires in COVID-19. Overall study: The United States, Italy and Spain provided the acute and convalescent COVID-19 samples. The cDNA or gDNA used as material had been derived from T cells, B-cell-depleted T cells, or PBMCs.

CDR1 is SGHTA and CDR2 is FQGNSA in the germline V gene. This CDR3 region has 15 residues. With 2 bases removed from V and 2 bases from J, the gap between germline ends came to 9 bases. A note on this clone: Other nucleotide sequences in the sample specify the same CDR3.

In the source study's methods: Amplification from reference gene primers served as the basis for estimated nucleated cell counts. Only in-frame clones appear in the TCRdb table, and some are missing; sequencing was by immunoSEQ multiplex PCR. V and J calls and clone size come straight from that table; D and trimming were deduced from the DNA. The sample has about 330,000 clones; 80% to 90% are singletons. Followed longitudinally, the Seattle patients had been enrolled during active infection. The receptor comes from a man in his thirties or forties with COVID-19, enrolled during active disease. What was sequenced was peripheral blood. The chain employs TRBV7-2 and TRBJ2-2; TRBD1 might be the D (6 bases). The CDR3 loop is CASSLRTVNTGELFF. The CDR3 DNA follows: TGTGCCAGCAGCTTAAGGACAGTTAACACCGGGGAGCTGTTTTTT.